This T cell receptor (beta chain) was recovered during a study of CD8+ T cells in alopecia areata. V was shortened by 7 bases and J by 8 bases, with 14 bases between the two germline ends. Germline CDR1 and CDR2: SQVTM and ANQGSEA. The CDR3 has 11 amino acids. Isolated RNA was reverse transcribed into cDNA used as the sequencing template. The data were produced by immunoSEQ multiplex PCR, yet TCRdb's version contains in-frame clones alone and is incomplete. In the table there are fewer than 150,000 clones, around two fifths of which are singletons. Sequenced material: CD4+ T cells sorted from blood. The receptor comes from a human donor with alopecia areata. V and J are TRBV29-1 and TRBJ1-2; the D gene is possibly TRBD1 (5 bases). The CDR3 DNA reads as TGCAGCGCCTCGCCGGAGGGGGGCTACACCTTC. Its translation is CSASPEGGYTF.